This T cell receptor beta chain was sequenced for a study of tumor-infiltrating lymphocytes in primary liver carcinoma. Study overall: Surgeons resected the patients' primary liver carcinomas. The tumors ranged from about 4 to 10 cm across and fell within stage T1-T3 N0M0.

Study-level points and caveats: Significantly larger top-250-clone fractions were found in tumors than in blood (p = 0.039).

This clonotype was recorded many times. Antigen: not known. Extraction also yielded germline DNA, while blood RNA was obtained from unsorted whole blood. The V gene end was trimmed by 6 bases and the J gene end by 0 bases; junction bases not matched to a gene: 8. This CDR3 has 17 amino acids. The germline V gene encodes CDR1 MDHEN and CDR2 SYDVKM. A constant-region primer served to make TCR beta cDNA from approximately 490 ng total RNA. Libraries covering TCR beta were generated through three nested multiplex PCR rounds (using a slightly modified ARM-PCR). TRBV1-TRBV30 forward primers and a C-beta reverse primer were used in the first two PCR rounds, which each ran for 10 cycles. TCRdb redid the calling of the multiplex PCR reads with MiXCR, one entry per CDR3 protein. The table records about 300,000 distinct CDR3 sequences, 50% to 70% of them present only once.

The sequencing input was peripheral blood. The TCR was taken from a man in his forties with primary liver carcinoma and hepatitis B virus infection. The chain links TRBV28 to TRBJ2-6, with TRBD1 matching 7 bases. The CDR3 DNA sequence: TGTGCCAGCAGCCAAGCCCGGGACAGCTCTGGGGCCAACGTCCTGACTTTC. Residues: CASSQARDSSGANVLTF.